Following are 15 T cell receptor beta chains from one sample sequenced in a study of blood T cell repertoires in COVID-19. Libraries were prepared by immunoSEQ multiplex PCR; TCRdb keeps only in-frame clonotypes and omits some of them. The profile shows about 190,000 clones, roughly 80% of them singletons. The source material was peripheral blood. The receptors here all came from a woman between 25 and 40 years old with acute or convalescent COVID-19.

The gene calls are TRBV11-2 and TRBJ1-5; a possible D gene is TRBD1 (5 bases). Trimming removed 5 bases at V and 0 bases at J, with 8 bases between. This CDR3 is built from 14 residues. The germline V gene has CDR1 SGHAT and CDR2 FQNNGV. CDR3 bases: TGTGCCAGCAGCCACACAGGTAGCAATCAGCCCCAGCATTTT. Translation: CASSHTGSNQPQHF.

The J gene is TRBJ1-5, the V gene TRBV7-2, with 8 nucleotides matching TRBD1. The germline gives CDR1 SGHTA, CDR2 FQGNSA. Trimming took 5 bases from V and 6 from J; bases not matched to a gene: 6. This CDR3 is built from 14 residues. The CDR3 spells CASSMTGVGQPQHF. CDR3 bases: TGTGCCAGCAGCATGACAGGGGTCGGTCAGCCCCAGCATTTT. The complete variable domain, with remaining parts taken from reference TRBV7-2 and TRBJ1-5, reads GAGVSQSPSNKVTEKGKDVELRCDPISGHTALYWYRQSLGQGLEFLIYFQGNSAPDKSGLPSDRFSAERTGGSVSTLTIQRTQQEDSAVYLCASSMTGVGQPQHFGDGTRLSIL.

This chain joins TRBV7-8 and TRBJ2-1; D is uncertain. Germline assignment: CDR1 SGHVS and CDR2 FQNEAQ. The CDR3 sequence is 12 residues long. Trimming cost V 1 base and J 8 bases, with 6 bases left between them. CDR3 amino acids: CASSLVGDEQFF. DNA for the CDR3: TGTGCCAGCAGCTTAGTTGGAGATGAGCAGTTCTTC.

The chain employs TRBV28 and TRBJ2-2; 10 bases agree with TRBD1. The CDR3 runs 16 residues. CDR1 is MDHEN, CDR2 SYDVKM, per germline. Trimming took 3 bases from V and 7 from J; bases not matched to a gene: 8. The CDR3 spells CASSLHRDRGIGELFF. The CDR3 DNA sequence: TGTGCCAGCAGTTTGCACCGGGACAGGGGAATCGGGGAGCTGTTTTTT.

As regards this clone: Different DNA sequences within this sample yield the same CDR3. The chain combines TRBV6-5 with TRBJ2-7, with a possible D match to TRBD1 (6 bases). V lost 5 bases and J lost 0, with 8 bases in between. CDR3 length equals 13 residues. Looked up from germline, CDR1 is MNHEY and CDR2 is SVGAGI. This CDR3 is CASSQGSSYEQYF. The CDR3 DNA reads TGTGCCAGCAGTCAGGGGAGCTCCTACGAGCAGTACTTC.

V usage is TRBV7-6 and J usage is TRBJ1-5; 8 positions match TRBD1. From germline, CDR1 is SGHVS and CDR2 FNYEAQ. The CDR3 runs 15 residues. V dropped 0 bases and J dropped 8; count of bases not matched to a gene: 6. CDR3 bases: TGTGCCAGCAGCTTAGCCCACAGGGGGTCCGAGCCCCAGCATTTT. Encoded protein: CASSLAHRGSEPQHF.

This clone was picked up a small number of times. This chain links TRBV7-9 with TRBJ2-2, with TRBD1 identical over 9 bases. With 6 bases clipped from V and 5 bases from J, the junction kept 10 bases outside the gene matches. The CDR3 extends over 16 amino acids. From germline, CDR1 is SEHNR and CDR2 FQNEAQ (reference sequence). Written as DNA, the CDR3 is TGTGCCAGCAGAGATGGGACAGGGAGTAGGACCGGGGAGCTGTTTTTT. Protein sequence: CASRDGTGSRTGELFF.

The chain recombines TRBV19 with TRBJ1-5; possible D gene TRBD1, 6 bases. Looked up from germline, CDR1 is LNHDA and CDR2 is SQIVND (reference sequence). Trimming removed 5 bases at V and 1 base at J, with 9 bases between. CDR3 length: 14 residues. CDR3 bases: TGTGCCAGTAGTGAGGGGGGGAGCAATCAGCCCCAGCATTTT. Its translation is CASSEGGSNQPQHF.

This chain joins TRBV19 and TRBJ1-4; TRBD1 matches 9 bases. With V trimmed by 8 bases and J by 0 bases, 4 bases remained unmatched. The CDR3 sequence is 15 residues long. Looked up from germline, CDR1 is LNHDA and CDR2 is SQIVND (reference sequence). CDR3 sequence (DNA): TGTGCCAGTGGGACAGGGATTACAACTAATGAAAAACTGTTTTTT. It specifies CASGTGITTNEKLFF.

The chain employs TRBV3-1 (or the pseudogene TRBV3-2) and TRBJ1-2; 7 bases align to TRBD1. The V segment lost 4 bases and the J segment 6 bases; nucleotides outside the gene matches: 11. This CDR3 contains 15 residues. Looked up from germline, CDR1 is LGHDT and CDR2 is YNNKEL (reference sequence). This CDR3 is CASSRRSTGPHGYTF. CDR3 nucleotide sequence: TGTGCCAGCAGCCGAAGATCGACAGGGCCACATGGCTACACCTTC.

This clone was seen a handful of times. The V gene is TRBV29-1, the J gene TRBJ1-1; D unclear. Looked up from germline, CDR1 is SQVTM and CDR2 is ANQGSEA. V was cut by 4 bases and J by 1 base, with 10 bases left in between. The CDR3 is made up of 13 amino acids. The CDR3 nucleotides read TGCAGCGTTGGATGGGGAGGGAACACTGAAGCTTTCTTT. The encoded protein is CSVGWGGNTEAFF.

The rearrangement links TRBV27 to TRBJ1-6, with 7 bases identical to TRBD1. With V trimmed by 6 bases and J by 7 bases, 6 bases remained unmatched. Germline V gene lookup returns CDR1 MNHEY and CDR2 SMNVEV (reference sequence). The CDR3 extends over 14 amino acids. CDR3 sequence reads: CASRPGTANSPLHF. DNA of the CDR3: TGTGCCAGCAGACCCGGGACAGCAAATTCACCCCTCCACTTT.

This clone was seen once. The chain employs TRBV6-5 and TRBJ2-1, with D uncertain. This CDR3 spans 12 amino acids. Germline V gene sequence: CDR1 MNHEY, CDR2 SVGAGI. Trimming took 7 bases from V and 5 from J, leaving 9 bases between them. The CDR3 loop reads CASKPKNNEQFF. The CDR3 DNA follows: TGTGCCAGCAAACCTAAAAACAATGAGCAGTTCTTC.

As DNA, the CDR3 is TGTGCCAGCAGCTTGGAAGGGACTTTCCAAGAGACCCAGTACTTC. Its translation: CASSLEGTFQETQYF. This chain links TRBV5-8 with TRBJ2-5, with TRBD2 as a possible D gene (6 bases). Germline CDR1 reads SGHTS; CDR2 reads YDEGEE. V gave up 0 bases and J gave up 1 base, with 10 bases separating them. This CDR3 spans 15 amino acids. Combining the CDR3 with reference TRBV5-8 and TRBJ2-5 gives the whole variable domain EAGVTQSPTHLIKTRGQQATLRCSPISGHTSVYWYQQALGLGLQFLLWYDEGEERNRGNFPPRFSGRQFPNYSSELNVNALELEDSALYLCASSLEGTFQETQYFGPGTRLLVL.

CDR3 sequence reads: CASSTGGAANGELFF. The CDR3 bases are TGTGCCAGTAGTACGGGGGGGGCCGCGAACGGGGAGCTGTTTTTT. The chain uses TRBV19 and TRBJ2-2; 8 bases map to TRBD2. CDR3 length equals 15 residues. Losses at the gene ends were 4 bases for V and 7 bases for J; bases not matched to a gene: 8. The germline gives CDR1 LNHDA, CDR2 SQIVND (reference sequence).